Listed below are T cell receptor beta chains from one sample, sequenced in a study of blood T cell repertoires in COVID-19. Produced via immunoSEQ multiplex PCR; TCRdb's table is partial and in-frame only. The sample shows 150,000 or so clones, roughly 73% of them seen only once. Specimen: peripheral blood. These receptors were collected from a woman between 50 and 59 years old with active or convalescent COVID-19. The CDR3 runs from the conserved cysteine through the conserved F or W. Each record gives: J gene, D gene, clone size, V gene, CDR3 protein, CDR3 DNA. D genes are given only for firm matches. Size is stated for part of the rows, as once, few or many counts, or as a class when the clone is expanded.

j_call: TRBJ2-3; d_call: .; clone_size: .; v_call: TRBV7-6; cdr3_aa: CASSLASGGGDTQYF; cdr3_nt: TGTGCCAGCAGCTTAGCTAGCGGCGGAGGGGATACGCAGTATTTT
j_call: TRBJ2-7; d_call: TRBD2; clone_size: few; v_call: TRBV10-3; cdr3_aa: CATGTSSEQYF; cdr3_nt: TGTGCCACCGGGACTAGCTCCGAGCAGTACTTC
j_call: TRBJ2-1; d_call: TRBD2; clone_size: .; v_call: TRBV4-2; cdr3_aa: CASSQLAGGFDEQFF; cdr3_nt: TGTGCCAGCAGCCAGCTAGCGGGGGGTTTTGATGAGCAGTTCTTC
j_call: TRBJ2-2; d_call: .; clone_size: .; v_call: TRBV30; cdr3_aa: CAWSSGRIGELFF; cdr3_nt: TGTGCCTGGAGTTCAGGGCGTATCGGGGAGCTGTTTTTT
j_call: TRBJ1-1; d_call: .; clone_size: .; v_call: TRBV13; cdr3_aa: CASRRYRDGVNTEAFF; cdr3_nt: TGTGCCAGCAGGCGGTACAGGGACGGTGTGAACACTGAAGCTTTCTTT
j_call: TRBJ1-2; d_call: .; clone_size: .; v_call: TRBV6-5; cdr3_aa: CASSASGGIYGYTF; cdr3_nt: TGTGCCAGCAGCGCCTCGGGAGGGATCTATGGCTACACCTTC
j_call: TRBJ1-1; d_call: TRBD1; clone_size: .; v_call: TRBV7-2; cdr3_aa: CASSIYGQGARRLNTEAFF; cdr3_nt: TGTGCCAGCAGCATATACGGACAGGGGGCACGACGCTTGAACACTGAAGCTTTCTTT
j_call: TRBJ1-5; d_call: .; clone_size: .; v_call: TRBV5-6; cdr3_aa: CASSDSGNQPQHF; cdr3_nt: TGTGCCAGCAGTGACAGCGGCAATCAGCCCCAGCATTTT
j_call: TRBJ1-2; d_call: TRBD1; clone_size: .; v_call: TRBV19; cdr3_aa: CASSTKPGQENYGYTF; cdr3_nt: TGTGCCAGTAGTACAAAGCCTGGACAGGAAAACTATGGCTACACCTTC
j_call: TRBJ2-2; d_call: .; clone_size: .; v_call: TRBV7-3; cdr3_aa: CASRISANTGELFF; cdr3_nt: TGTGCCAGCAGGATTAGCGCGAACACCGGGGAGCTGTTTTTT
j_call: TRBJ1-5; d_call: .; clone_size: .; v_call: TRBV4-3; cdr3_aa: CASSQDLSRANQPQHF; cdr3_nt: TGCGCCAGCAGCCAAGATTTAAGCAGGGCCAATCAGCCCCAGCATTTT
j_call: TRBJ2-7; d_call: .; clone_size: .; v_call: TRBV6-5; cdr3_aa: CASSYLSSYEQYF; cdr3_nt: TGTGCCAGCAGTTACCTGAGCTCCTACGAGCAGTACTTC
j_call: TRBJ1-6; d_call: .; clone_size: .; v_call: TRBV3-1/TRBV3-2; cdr3_aa: CASSPMLQQTNSPLHF; cdr3_nt: TGTGCCAGCAGCCCTATGCTACAACAGACTAATTCACCCCTCCACTTT
j_call: TRBJ2-1; d_call: .; clone_size: many; v_call: TRBV5-4; cdr3_aa: CASSQDWLYNEQFF; cdr3_nt: TGTGCCAGCAGCCAGGACTGGCTCTACAATGAGCAGTTCTTC
j_call: TRBJ2-3; d_call: .; clone_size: few; v_call: TRBV11-2; cdr3_aa: CASSLAVFTDTQYF; cdr3_nt: TGTGCCAGCAGCTTAGCGGTTTTCACAGATACGCAGTATTTT
j_call: TRBJ2-1; d_call: TRBD1; clone_size: .; v_call: TRBV20-1; cdr3_aa: CSASQAQGAYNEQFF; cdr3_nt: TGCAGTGCTAGTCAGGCACAGGGGGCCTACAATGAGCAGTTCTTC
j_call: TRBJ1-6; d_call: .; clone_size: few; v_call: TRBV4-3; cdr3_aa: CASSQDQSREALHF; cdr3_nt: TGCGCCAGCAGCCAAGATCAGAGCAGGGAGGCCCTCCACTTT
j_call: TRBJ2-5; d_call: TRBD2; clone_size: .; v_call: TRBV4-3; cdr3_aa: CASSRDSGSGETQYF; cdr3_nt: TGCGCCAGCAGCCGCGACAGCGGGAGCGGCGAGACCCAGTACTTC
j_call: TRBJ2-3; d_call: .; clone_size: .; v_call: TRBV19; cdr3_aa: CASSIDLPGEGTDTQYF; cdr3_nt: TGTGCCAGTAGTATAGATCTTCCGGGAGAGGGCACAGATACGCAGTATTTT
j_call: TRBJ2-1; d_call: TRBD2; clone_size: .; v_call: TRBV10-3; cdr3_aa: CAISPTLSGSSYNEQFF; cdr3_nt: TGTGCCATCAGTCCCACACTGAGCGGGAGCTCCTACAATGAGCAGTTCTTC
j_call: TRBJ1-1; d_call: .; clone_size: .; v_call: TRBV7-9; cdr3_aa: CASSLASGYTEAFF; cdr3_nt: TGTGCCAGCAGCTTAGCGTCAGGGTACACTGAAGCTTTCTTT
j_call: TRBJ1-2; d_call: .; clone_size: .; v_call: TRBV7-9; cdr3_aa: CASSLPTVVDGYTF; cdr3_nt: TGTGCCAGCAGCTTACCCACAGTAGTAGATGGCTACACCTTC
j_call: TRBJ1-2; d_call: TRBD1; clone_size: .; v_call: TRBV30; cdr3_aa: CAWRGTGGASYTF; cdr3_nt: TGTGCCTGGAGGGGGACAGGGGGCGCCTCTTACACCTTC
j_call: TRBJ2-1; d_call: TRBD2; clone_size: .; v_call: TRBV4-1; cdr3_aa: CASSQVERGRYNEQFF; cdr3_nt: TGCGCCAGCAGCCAAGTTGAGCGGGGTCGGTACAATGAGCAGTTCTTC
j_call: TRBJ2-7; d_call: TRBD2; clone_size: .; v_call: TRBV14; cdr3_aa: CASSQGLAGAGYEQYF; cdr3_nt: TGTGCCAGCAGCCAAGGTTTAGCGGGGGCCGGTTACGAGCAGTACTTC
j_call: TRBJ1-6; d_call: .; clone_size: .; v_call: TRBV19; cdr3_aa: CASRTASDNSPLHF; cdr3_nt: TGTGCCAGTAGGACAGCATCGGATAATTCACCCCTCCACTTT
j_call: TRBJ2-3; d_call: TRBD1; clone_size: .; v_call: TRBV18; cdr3_aa: CASSPRQGPTDTQYF; cdr3_nt: TGTGCCAGCTCACCTCGACAGGGCCCCACGGATACGCAGTATTTT
j_call: TRBJ1-4; d_call: TRBD1; clone_size: .; v_call: TRBV11-2; cdr3_aa: CASRYDRGHEKLFF; cdr3_nt: TGTGCCAGCAGATATGACAGGGGGCATGAAAAACTGTTTTTT
j_call: TRBJ2-7; d_call: .; clone_size: few; v_call: TRBV7-9; cdr3_aa: CASSLVGGWDLPNF; cdr3_nt: TGTGCCAGCAGCTTAGTAGGAGGTTGGGATTTACCAAACTTC